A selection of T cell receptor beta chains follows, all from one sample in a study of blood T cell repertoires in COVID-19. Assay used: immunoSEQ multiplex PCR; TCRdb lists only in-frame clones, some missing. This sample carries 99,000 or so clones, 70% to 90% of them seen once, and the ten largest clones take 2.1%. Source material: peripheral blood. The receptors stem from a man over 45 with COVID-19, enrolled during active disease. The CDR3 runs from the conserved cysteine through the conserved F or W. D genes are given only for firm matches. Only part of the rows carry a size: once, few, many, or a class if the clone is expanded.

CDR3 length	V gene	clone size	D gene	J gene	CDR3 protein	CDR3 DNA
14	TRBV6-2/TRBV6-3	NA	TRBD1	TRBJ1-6	CASSYDRANSPLHF	TGTGCCAGCAGTTACGACAGGGCAAATTCACCCCTCCACTTT
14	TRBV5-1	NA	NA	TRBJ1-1	CASSLYDRNTEAFF	TGCGCCAGCAGCTTGTATGACAGAAACACTGAAGCTTTCTTT
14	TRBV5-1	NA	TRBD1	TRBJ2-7	CASSPGDRGSEQYF	TGCGCCAGCAGCCCCGGGGACAGGGGGTCCGAGCAGTACTTC
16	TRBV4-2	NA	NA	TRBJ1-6	CASSQATGQWNSPLHF	TGTGCCAGCAGCCAGGCCACAGGTCAGTGGAATTCACCCCTCCACTTT
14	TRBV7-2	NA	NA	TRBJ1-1	CASTTQGGDTEAFF	TGTGCCAGCACGACCCAGGGTGGTGACACTGAAGCTTTCTTT
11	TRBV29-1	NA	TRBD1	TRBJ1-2	CSAGQNYGYTF	TGCAGCGCGGGACAGAACTATGGCTACACCTTC
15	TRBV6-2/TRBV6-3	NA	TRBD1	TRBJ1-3	CASSPTTGVGNTIYF	TGTGCCAGCAGCCCAACCACAGGGGTTGGAAACACCATATATTTT
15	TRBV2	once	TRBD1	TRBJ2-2	CASSGQGANTGELFF	TGTGCCAGCAGTGGACAGGGAGCGAACACCGGGGAGCTGTTTTTT
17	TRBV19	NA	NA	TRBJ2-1	CASSTRRTGSSYNEQFF	TGTGCCAGTAGTACTCGACGGACGGGGAGCTCCTACAATGAGCAGTTCTTC
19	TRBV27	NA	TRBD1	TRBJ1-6	CASSLALIPTGVYNSPLHF	TGTGCCAGCAGTTTAGCCTTAATACCGACAGGGGTCTATAATTCACCCCTCCACTTT
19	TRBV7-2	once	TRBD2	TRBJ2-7	CASSWGRSGLAGAAYEQYF	TGTGCCAGCAGCTGGGGACGGTCGGGACTAGCGGGGGCCGCCTACGAGCAGTACTTC
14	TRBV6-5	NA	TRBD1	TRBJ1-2	CASSTNDRGNRGTF	TGTGCCAGCAGTACCAACGACAGGGGGAATCGAGGGACCTTC
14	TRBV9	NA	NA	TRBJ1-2	CASSAPGGRDGYTF	TGTGCCAGCAGCGCGCCGGGGGGCAGGGATGGCTACACCTTC
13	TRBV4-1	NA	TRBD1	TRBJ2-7	CASSHGQGDEQYF	TGCGCCAGCAGCCATGGACAGGGGGACGAGCAGTACTTC
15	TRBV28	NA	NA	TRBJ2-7	CASSLGQGWDYEQYF	TGTGCCAGCAGTTTAGGGCAGGGGTGGGATTACGAGCAGTACTTC
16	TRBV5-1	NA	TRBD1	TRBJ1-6	CASSDLNTGGNSPLHF	TGCGCCAGCAGCGATCTAAACACAGGGGGAAACTCACCCCTCCACTTT
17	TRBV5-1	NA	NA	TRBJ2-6	CASSFGQPGSGANVLTF	TGCGCCAGCAGCTTTGGACAGCCAGGCTCTGGGGCCAACGTCCTGACTTTC
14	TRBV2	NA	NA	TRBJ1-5	CASSGHSTDQPQHF	TGTGCCAGCAGTGGGCACAGCACTGATCAGCCCCAGCATTTT
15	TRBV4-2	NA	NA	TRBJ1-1	CASSQTVQGRTEAFF	TGTGCCAGCAGCCAAACAGTACAGGGACGCACTGAAGCTTTCTTT
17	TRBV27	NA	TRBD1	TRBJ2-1	CASSPFWDRVSYNEQFF	TGTGCCAGCAGTCCCTTCTGGGACAGGGTATCCTACAATGAGCAGTTCTTC
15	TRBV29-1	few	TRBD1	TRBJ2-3	CSVVPGQGRTDTQYF	TGCAGCGTTGTGCCGGGACAGGGACGCACAGATACGCAGTATTTT
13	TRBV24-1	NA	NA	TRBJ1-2	CATSDFRVRGYTF	TGTGCCACCAGTGATTTTCGGGTGCGGGGCTACACCTTC
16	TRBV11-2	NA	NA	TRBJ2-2	CASSLGLSTRTGELFF	TGTGCCAGCAGCTTAGGACTTTCCACCAGAACCGGGGAGCTGTTTTTT
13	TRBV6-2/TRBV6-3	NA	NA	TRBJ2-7	CASSYTTGYEQYF	TGTGCCAGCAGTTACACTACAGGCTACGAGCAGTACTTC
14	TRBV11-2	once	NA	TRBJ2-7	CASSLDRMAYEQYF	TGTGCCAGCAGCCTTGACAGGATGGCTTACGAGCAGTACTTC
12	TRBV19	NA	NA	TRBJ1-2	CASSIRTGGYTF	TGTGCCAGTAGTATTCGGACGGGAGGCTACACCTTC
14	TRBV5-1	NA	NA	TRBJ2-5	CASSLAGDSKTQYF	TGCGCCAGCAGCTTGGCCGGGGACTCCAAGACCCAGTACTTC
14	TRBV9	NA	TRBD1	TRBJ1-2	CASSAQQGESGYTF	TGTGCCAGCAGCGCCCAACAGGGGGAAAGTGGCTACACCTTC
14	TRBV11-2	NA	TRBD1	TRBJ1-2	CATKGRDSLYGYTF	TGTGCCACTAAAGGCCGGGACAGCCTTTATGGCTACACCTTC
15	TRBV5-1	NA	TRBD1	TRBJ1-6	CASSLGQGRGSPLHF	TGCGCCAGCAGCTTGGGACAGGGGCGGGGGTCACCCCTCCACTTT
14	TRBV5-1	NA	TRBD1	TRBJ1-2	CASSSGQGSDGYTF	TGCGCCAGCAGCTCCGGACAGGGGAGCGATGGCTACACCTTC
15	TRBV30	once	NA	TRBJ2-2	CAWRLQGRNTGELFF	TGTGCCTGGAGACTCCAGGGGAGAAACACCGGGGAGCTGTTTTTT
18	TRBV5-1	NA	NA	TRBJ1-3	CASSPSDSPYFSGNTIYF	TGCGCCAGCAGCCCTTCGGACAGTCCCTACTTCTCTGGAAACACCATATATTTT
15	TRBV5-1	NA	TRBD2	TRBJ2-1	CASSPTSGYYNEQFF	TGCGCCAGCAGTCCTACTAGCGGCTACTACAATGAGCAGTTCTTC
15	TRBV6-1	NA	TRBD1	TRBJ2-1	CASSTGDRSYNEQFF	TGTGCCAGCAGTACTGGGGACAGGTCCTACAATGAGCAGTTCTTC
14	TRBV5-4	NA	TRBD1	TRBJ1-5	CASSLGGGDQPQHF	TGTGCCAGCAGCTTAGGAGGGGGCGATCAGCCCCAGCATTTT
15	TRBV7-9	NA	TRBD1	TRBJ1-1	CASSLGGTANTEAFF	TGTGCCAGCAGCTTAGGAGGGACAGCTAACACTGAAGCTTTCTTT
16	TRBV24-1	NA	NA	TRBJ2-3	CATSDLEGGGTDTQYF	TGTGCCACCAGTGATTTAGAGGGGGGGGGCACAGATACGCAGTATTTT
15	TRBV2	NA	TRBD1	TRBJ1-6	CASSSLGQGNSPLHF	TGTGCCAGCAGCAGTCTCGGACAGGGAAATTCACCCCTCCACTTT